This T cell receptor (beta chain) originates from a study of T cell repertoires in cytomegalovirus infection. The CDR3 contains 14 residues. The V end lost 3 bases, the J end lost 4 bases, and 7 bases lay between the germline ends. TCRdb analysed the reads with MiXCR anew, one entry per CDR3 protein. The repertoire holds about 400,000 distinct CDR3 sequences, with over 15% as singletons. The TCR originated in a human donor in good health (CMV status not recorded). Some clones in this sample may be carry-over from other donors' samples. The V and J genes are TRBV12-3 or TRBV12-4 and TRBJ2-6; D gene unclear. The specimen sequenced was PBMCs. In DNA, the CDR3 is TGTGCCAGCAGTTTTTCTGCGGGGGCCAACGTCCTGACTTTC. It encodes CASSFSAGANVLTF.